This T cell receptor (beta chain) stems from a study of beta chain features in type 1 diabetes. The overall study: Across the samples, about 110,000,000 sorted cells were examined in total.

Study-level points and caveats: Moderate yet significant TCRB CDR3 shortening was seen in Type 1 diabetes patients in all four CD4+ subsets.

Trimming took off 3 bases at V and 3 bases at J, with 15 bases between the two ends. The CDR3 spans 15 residues. Per the germline V gene, CDR1 is MNHEY and CDR2 is SMNVEV (reference sequence). The study reverse transcribed the entire isolated RNA, so it sequenced expressed TCRB transcripts. Sequencing used immunoSEQ multiplex PCR; TCRdb keeps in-frame clones, though not all of them. The sample lists almost 350,000 clones; 7.5% to 9% were seen once. This clone was detected only a few times. The target antigen is unknown. The specimen was central memory CD4+ T cells from blood. The receptor comes from a woman in her late teens or twenties in good health. V gene TRBV27 combines with J gene TRBJ2-7, with D possibly TRBD1 on 5 matching bases. This CDR3 is CASSLWGRQGYEQYF. As DNA, the CDR3 is TGTGCCAGCAGTTTGTGGGGCCGCCAAGGCTACGAGCAGTACTTC.